A single sample gave rise to the 15 T cell receptor beta chains below, sequenced in a study of blood T cells in healthy people across ages. Then a second PCR, running about 6 to 12 cycles, was carried out with a sample-barcoded 5' primer and a J-beta primer mix. MiXCR was run by TCRdb on the 5' RACE reads, yielding one entry per CDR3 protein. The sample lists more than 900,000 distinct CDR3 sequences, under 30% occurring once. This same sample was also part of a study on T cells of mothers and their children.

Sequencing was performed on blood. The receptors shown here come from a girl aged 2-10 years in good health.

The chain employs TRBV21-1 and TRBJ2-1. TRBV21-1 is labeled a pseudogene. The CDR3 contains 13 residues. CDR3 sequence: CASSKVYKDGQFF. CDR3 sequence (DNA): TGTGCCAGCAGCAAAGTTTATAAGGATGGGCAGTTCTTC.

The sample holds a few counts of this clonotype. The chain links TRBV7-9 to TRBJ1-1, with 9 bases that match TRBD1. The CDR3 is 14 amino acids. The germline gives CDR1 SEHNR, CDR2 FQNEAQ (reference sequence). V lost 7 bases and J lost 2; bases outside the gene matches: 5. The CDR3 is CASTGGQGNTEAFF. CDR3 DNA: TGTGCCAGCACTGGGGGACAGGGCAACACTGAAGCTTTCTTT.

The CDR3 nucleotides are TGCGCCAGCAGCCCTCATCAGAGCTCTGGAAACACCATATATTTT. Translating it yields CASSPHQSSGNTIYF. V is TRBV4-3 and J is TRBJ1-3; D gene uncertain. Germline assignment: CDR1 LGHNA and CDR2 YSLEER. The CDR3 consists of 15 residues. Trimming removed 4 bases from V and 0 bases from J, with 10 bases in between.

This clonotype showed up just a few times. The chain employs TRBV10-3 and TRBJ2-6, with D maybe TRBD1 (6 bases). The CDR3 is 16 residues long. The V and J ends lost 0 bases and 0 bases respectively, with 6 bases between them. Germline CDR1 is ENHRY and CDR2 is SYGVKD. In DNA form, the CDR3 reads TGTGCCATCAGTGAGTCGGGACACTCTGGGGCCAACGTCCTGACTTTC. Translating it yields CAISESGHSGANVLTF.

Only a few counts were recorded for this clonotype. The V gene is TRBV11-2, the J gene TRBJ2-5, with D tentatively TRBD2 (5 bases). Germline V gene lookup returns CDR1 SGHAT and CDR2 FQNNGV. The CDR3 sequence is 14 residues long. V gave up 1 base and J gave up 5 bases, with 11 bases separating them. The CDR3 here is CASSLVLREETQYF. The CDR3 bases are TGTGCCAGCAGCTTAGTTCTGAGGGAGGAGACCCAGTACTTC.

In its sample, this clonotype was seen many times. The chain is built from TRBV6-1 and TRBJ2-5; no reliable D call. Deletions cut 5 bases from V and 1 base from J, with 8 bases between. From germline, CDR1 is MNHNS and CDR2 SASEGT. The CDR3 length is 13 residues. CDR3 in DNA: TGTGCCAGCAGTACCCCCGTCCAAGAGACCCAGTACTTC. This sequence encodes CASSTPVQETQYF.

This sequence joins TRBV7-2 and TRBJ2-3; 8 bases map to TRBD1. This CDR3 is built from 15 residues. Germline CDR1 reads SGHTA; CDR2 reads FQGNSA. V shed 6 bases and J 3 bases; nucleotides not matched to a gene: 8. CDR3 in DNA: TGTGCCAGCAGTTTTAACAGGGGGAGGACAGATACGCAGTATTTT. It is translated as CASSFNRGRTDTQYF.

Ten or more counts support this clonotype. The chain uses TRBV9 and TRBJ2-1; possibly TRBD2 for D (5 bases). There are 13 residues in the CDR3. Per germline, CDR1 SGDLS and CDR2 YYNGEE. V was trimmed by 7 bases and J by 4 bases, leaving 12 bases between them. CDR3 in DNA: TGTGCCAGCTCCGGAGGCGGGTACAATGAGCAGTTCTTC. It codes for CASSGGGYNEQFF. Together with reference TRBV9 and TRBJ2-1, the CDR3 gives the full variable domain: DSGVTQTPKHLITATGQRVTLRCSPRSGDLSVYWYQQSLDQGLQFLIQYYNGEERAKGNILERFSAQQFPDLHSELNLSSLELGDSALYFCASSGGGYNEQFFGPGTRLTVL.

This clonotype appeared a few times. This rearrangement joins TRBV6-5 to TRBJ2-3; maybe TRBD2 (6 bases). V was clipped by 6 bases and J by 2 bases, with 15 bases between them. This CDR3 comprises 15 residues. CDR1 is MNHEY, CDR2 SVGAGI, per germline. CDR3 coding DNA: TGTGCCAGCAGGCCTATGACTAGTTTCACAGATACGCAGTATTTT. The encoded protein is CASRPMTSFTDTQYF.

There are a few counts of this clonotype. The chain carries TRBV12-3 or TRBV12-4 and TRBJ2-2, with TRBD1 matching 9 bases. V shed 3 bases and J 3 bases; nucleotides not matched to a gene: 5. This CDR3 is 16 amino acids long. The CDR3 spells CASSFGQGLYTGELFF. Written as DNA, the CDR3 is TGTGCCAGCAGTTTTGGACAGGGGCTATACACCGGGGAGCTGTTTTTT.

Turning to this clonotype: The conserved closing phenylalanine or tryptophan is absent in this CDR3, likely reflecting a read error. This chain links TRBV4-1 with TRBJ2-1; maybe TRBD2 (5 bases). V dropped 1 base and J dropped 5 bases, with 12 bases sitting between them. There are 15 residues in the CDR3. The germline V gene has CDR1 MGHRA and CDR2 YSYEKL. The CDR3 DNA reads as TGCGCCAGCAGCCAAGTGGAGGAATACGACAATGAGCAGTTCTCC. This encodes CASSQVEEYDNEQFS.

The chain has TRBV28 and TRBJ1-2; TRBD1 aligns across 7 bases. V was clipped by 2 bases and J by 6 bases; unmatched bases: 6. This CDR3 spans 14 amino acids. Per germline, CDR1 MDHEN and CDR2 SYDVKM. DNA for the CDR3: TGTGCCAGCAGTTTAGGCGGAACAGGGGATGGCTACACCTTC. This gives the protein CASSLGGTGDGYTF.

With respect to this clonotype: One end of the junction varies from germline; a read error may be responsible. The rearrangement links TRBV7-9 to TRBJ2-5, with 9 bases that match TRBD1. The CDR3 totals 15 residues. The germline CDR1 and CDR2 sequences are SEHNR and FQNEAQ (reference sequence). The DNA for the CDR3 is TGTGCCAGCAGCCCTCGGGACAGGGCTTGGGAGACCCTGTACTTC. Residues: CASSPRDRAWETLYF.

This clonotype has just a few counts. The chain joins TRBV27 to TRBJ2-7; D possibly uses TRBD1 or TRBD2 (5 bases each). The CDR3 has 15 amino acids. Germline V gene sequence: CDR1 MNHEY, CDR2 SMNVEV (reference sequence). V lost 3 bases and J lost 1, with 13 bases in between. The CDR3 loop reads CASSLGRVGSYEQYF. The CDR3 DNA reads TGTGCCAGCAGTTTGGGACGGGTGGGTTCCTACGAGCAGTACTTC.

This chain joins TRBV7-2 and TRBJ2-2; D is undetermined. The CDR3 contains 13 residues. The V end was cut by 5 bases, the J end by 2 bases, with 6 bases between. CDR1 SGHTA and CDR2 FQGNSA come from the germline V gene. The CDR3 region is CASSPYNTGELFF. The CDR3 DNA reads as TGTGCCAGCAGCCCCTACAACACCGGGGAGCTGTTTTTT.